The rows below give T cell receptor beta chains drawn from one sample of a study of T cell responses to AZD1222 COVID-19 vaccine. Generated by immunoSEQ multiplex PCR, the TCRdb table keeps only in-frame clones and is missing some. Counted here are roughly 140,000 clones, approximately 91% occurring once; the ten biggest clones make up 4.7%. The sample was peripheral blood, taken on day 0 of AZD1222 vaccination. These receptors originate from an adult in good health. CDR3s include the opening cysteine and the closing phenylalanine or tryptophan. A D gene is named only where the DNA matches it firmly. Part of the rows lack a size; the others show once, few, many or a class for expanded clones.

cdr3_aa: CASSQARGYEQFF; cdr3_nt: TGCGCCAGCAGCCAAGCCCGAGGTTATGAGCAGTTCTTC; v_call: TRBV4-1; d_call: NA; clone_size: once; j_call: TRBJ2-1
cdr3_aa: CASSVSPGSYEQYF; cdr3_nt: TGTGCCAGCAGTGTATCCCCCGGCTCCTACGAGCAGTACTTC; v_call: TRBV28; d_call: NA; clone_size: NA; j_call: TRBJ2-7
cdr3_aa: CASSIAPRFKGNIQYF; cdr3_nt: TGTGCCAGTAGTATCGCCCCGCGCTTTAAGGGAAACATTCAGTACTTC; v_call: TRBV19; d_call: NA; clone_size: NA; j_call: TRBJ2-4
cdr3_aa: CASSIRQITPNVNGYTF; cdr3_nt: TGTGCCAGTAGTATAAGGCAGATTACCCCGAATGTCAATGGCTACACCTTC; v_call: TRBV19; d_call: NA; clone_size: NA; j_call: TRBJ1-2
cdr3_aa: CAISEGVAGGRIYYEQYF; cdr3_nt: TGTGCCATCAGTGAGGGGGTAGCGGGGGGGCGTATCTACTACGAGCAGTACTTC; v_call: TRBV10-3; d_call: TRBD2; clone_size: few; j_call: TRBJ2-7
cdr3_aa: CASSPDPGLNQPQHF; cdr3_nt: TGTGCCAGCAGTCCCGACCCGGGCCTCAATCAGCCCCAGCATTTT; v_call: TRBV27; d_call: NA; clone_size: NA; j_call: TRBJ1-5
cdr3_aa: CASSIGTGPEKLFF; cdr3_nt: TGTGCCAGTAGTATCGGAACAGGACCGGAAAAACTGTTTTTT; v_call: TRBV19; d_call: NA; clone_size: NA; j_call: TRBJ1-4
cdr3_aa: CASSFQASNQPQHF; cdr3_nt: TGTGCCAGCAGTTTCCAGGCCAGCAATCAGCCCCAGCATTTT; v_call: TRBV28; d_call: NA; clone_size: NA; j_call: TRBJ1-5
cdr3_aa: CATSRELAGPMQYF; cdr3_nt: TGTGCCACCAGCAGAGAACTAGCGGGGCCTATGCAGTACTTC; v_call: TRBV15; d_call: TRBD2; clone_size: NA; j_call: TRBJ2-7
cdr3_aa: CASSLAGSAGGQSEQFF; cdr3_nt: TGTGCCAGCAGCTTAGCGGGGTCGGCCGGAGGGCAAAGTGAGCAGTTCTTC; v_call: TRBV7-9; d_call: NA; clone_size: NA; j_call: TRBJ2-1
cdr3_aa: CASSAGLSDGETQYF; cdr3_nt: TGTGCCAGCAGCGCGGGACTATCTGATGGGGAGACCCAGTACTTC; v_call: TRBV7-9; d_call: TRBD2; clone_size: NA; j_call: TRBJ2-5
cdr3_aa: CASSQDVGLKYGYTF; cdr3_nt: TGCGCCAGCAGCCAAGATGTGGGACTTAAGTATGGCTACACCTTC; v_call: TRBV4-1; d_call: NA; clone_size: NA; j_call: TRBJ1-2
cdr3_aa: CATSRDLSSTGELFF; cdr3_nt: TGTGCCACCAGCAGAGATCTCAGCTCTACCGGGGAGCTGTTTTTT; v_call: TRBV15; d_call: NA; clone_size: NA; j_call: TRBJ2-2
cdr3_aa: CAWSYGTVNTGELFF; cdr3_nt: TGTGCCTGGAGTTACGGGACAGTTAACACCGGGGAGCTGTTTTTT; v_call: TRBV30; d_call: TRBD1; clone_size: NA; j_call: TRBJ2-2
cdr3_aa: CASSQGDGRERQPQHF; cdr3_nt: TGCGCCAGCAGCCAGGGGGACGGGAGAGAAAGGCAGCCCCAGCATTTT; v_call: TRBV4-1; d_call: NA; clone_size: NA; j_call: TRBJ1-5
cdr3_aa: CASSPTAYSNQPQHF; cdr3_nt: TGTGCCAGCAGCCCGACAGCTTATAGCAATCAGCCCCAGCATTTT; v_call: TRBV3-1/TRBV3-2; d_call: NA; clone_size: NA; j_call: TRBJ1-5
cdr3_aa: CASSWDLNYGYTF; cdr3_nt: TGCGCCAGCAGCTGGGATCTCAACTATGGCTACACCTTC; v_call: TRBV5-1; d_call: NA; clone_size: once; j_call: TRBJ1-2
cdr3_aa: CASSPTGSQDNEKLFF; cdr3_nt: TGTGCCAGCTCACCCACAGGGAGTCAGGATAATGAAAAACTGTTTTTT; v_call: TRBV18; d_call: NA; clone_size: NA; j_call: TRBJ1-4
cdr3_aa: CASSLADRGQAFF; cdr3_nt: TGTGCCAGCAGCTTAGCGGACAGGGGGCAAGCTTTCTTT; v_call: TRBV7-9; d_call: TRBD1; clone_size: NA; j_call: TRBJ1-1
cdr3_aa: CASSLGRGFGYEQYF; cdr3_nt: TGTGCCAGCAGCCTGGGAAGGGGGTTCGGCTACGAGCAGTACTTC; v_call: TRBV5-6; d_call: NA; clone_size: NA; j_call: TRBJ2-7
cdr3_aa: CASSRPGLLPEQYF; cdr3_nt: TGTGCCAGCAGCAGACCGGGACTATTACCCGAGCAGTACTTC; v_call: TRBV28; d_call: TRBD2; clone_size: NA; j_call: TRBJ2-7
cdr3_aa: CASSFRDQRSGNTIYF; cdr3_nt: TGTGCCAGCAGCTTCAGGGATCAGCGCTCTGGAAACACCATATATTTT; v_call: TRBV5-5; d_call: NA; clone_size: NA; j_call: TRBJ1-3
cdr3_aa: CASSFSGRSGTQYF; cdr3_nt: TGTGCCAGCAGTTTTAGCGGGAGATCCGGTACGCAGTATTTT; v_call: TRBV28; d_call: TRBD2; clone_size: once; j_call: TRBJ2-3
cdr3_aa: CASSARQGAVIGDCTEAFF; cdr3_nt: TGTGCCAGCAGCGCCCGACAGGGGGCCGTGATTGGAGACTGCACTGAAGCTTTCTTT; v_call: TRBV9; d_call: TRBD1; clone_size: NA; j_call: TRBJ1-1
cdr3_aa: CASSSRGDTYGYTF; cdr3_nt: TGTGCCAGCAGCTCCCGGGGGGACACCTATGGCTACACCTTC; v_call: TRBV2; d_call: NA; clone_size: NA; j_call: TRBJ1-2
cdr3_aa: CASSLVSGAGNTIYF; cdr3_nt: TGTGCCAGCAGCTTAGTTTCTGGGGCCGGAAACACCATATATTTT; v_call: TRBV7-9; d_call: NA; clone_size: NA; j_call: TRBJ1-3
cdr3_aa: CASRVMSGRPYEQYF; cdr3_nt: TGTGCCAGCAGGGTCATGAGCGGGAGGCCATACGAGCAGTACTTC; v_call: TRBV28; d_call: TRBD2; clone_size: NA; j_call: TRBJ2-7
cdr3_aa: CAWSAAPDSGNQPQHF; cdr3_nt: TGTGCCTGGAGCGCAGCCCCCGATAGTGGCAATCAGCCCCAGCATTTT; v_call: TRBV30; d_call: NA; clone_size: NA; j_call: TRBJ1-5
cdr3_aa: CASSVATGGAWNSPLHF; cdr3_nt: TGTGCCAGCAGCGTAGCTACGGGGGGCGCATGGAATTCACCCCTCCACTTT; v_call: TRBV9; d_call: NA; clone_size: NA; j_call: TRBJ1-6
cdr3_aa: CSVVGGLALSSYNEQFF; cdr3_nt: TGCAGCGTTGTTGGAGGTCTCGCGCTAAGCTCCTACAATGAGCAGTTCTTC; v_call: TRBV29-1; d_call: NA; clone_size: NA; j_call: TRBJ2-1
cdr3_aa: CASSFVNTEAFF; cdr3_nt: TGTGCCAGCAGTTTTGTGAACACTGAAGCTTTCTTT; v_call: TRBV6-2/TRBV6-3; d_call: NA; clone_size: NA; j_call: TRBJ1-1
cdr3_aa: CASSLGDRALNRDTQYF; cdr3_nt: TGCGCCAGCAGCTTGGGGGACAGGGCCTTAAACCGGGATACGCAGTATTTT; v_call: TRBV5-1; d_call: TRBD1; clone_size: NA; j_call: TRBJ2-3
cdr3_aa: CASSQIWGATYNEQFF; cdr3_nt: TGTGCCAGCAGCCAAATCTGGGGGGCTACCTACAATGAGCAGTTCTTC; v_call: TRBV4-2; d_call: NA; clone_size: NA; j_call: TRBJ2-1
cdr3_aa: CASSVQGKDNEQFF; cdr3_nt: TGTGCCAGCAGTGTACAGGGGAAAGACAATGAGCAGTTCTTC; v_call: TRBV6-6; d_call: TRBD1; clone_size: NA; j_call: TRBJ2-1
cdr3_aa: CSVGAGYGNTIYF; cdr3_nt: TGCAGCGTTGGGGCAGGGTATGGAAACACCATATATTTT; v_call: TRBV29-1; d_call: NA; clone_size: NA; j_call: TRBJ1-3
cdr3_aa: CASSWTHNEQFF; cdr3_nt: TGCGCCAGCAGTTGGACGCACAATGAGCAGTTCTTC; v_call: TRBV10-1; d_call: NA; clone_size: NA; j_call: TRBJ2-1
cdr3_aa: CATSRDRKRGTDEQFF; cdr3_nt: TGTGCCACCAGCAGAGATAGAAAGCGGGGGACCGATGAGCAGTTCTTC; v_call: TRBV15; d_call: TRBD2; clone_size: NA; j_call: TRBJ2-1
cdr3_aa: CASRRPGQGAKNEKLFF; cdr3_nt: TGCGCCAGCAGGAGGCCGGGACAGGGGGCTAAGAATGAAAAACTGTTTTTT; v_call: TRBV4-1; d_call: TRBD1; clone_size: NA; j_call: TRBJ1-4
cdr3_aa: CASSSDRELYEQYF; cdr3_nt: TGTGCCAGCAGTTCGGACAGGGAACTATACGAGCAGTACTTC; v_call: TRBV6-2/TRBV6-3; d_call: TRBD1; clone_size: NA; j_call: TRBJ2-7
cdr3_aa: CASSVQPSRGYTF; cdr3_nt: TGTGCCAGCAGTGTTCAACCGAGTCGTGGCTACACCTTC; v_call: TRBV2; d_call: NA; clone_size: NA; j_call: TRBJ1-2
cdr3_aa: CASSLDRASYGYTF; cdr3_nt: TGTGCCAGCAGCTTGGACAGGGCTTCCTATGGCTACACCTTC; v_call: TRBV7-2; d_call: TRBD1; clone_size: NA; j_call: TRBJ1-2
cdr3_aa: CASRRTGTSGGGNEQFF; cdr3_nt: TGCGCCAGCAGACGCACCGGGACTAGCGGAGGGGGTAATGAGCAGTTCTTC; v_call: TRBV5-1; d_call: TRBD2; clone_size: NA; j_call: TRBJ2-1
cdr3_aa: CASSLSAGGAREKLFF; cdr3_nt: TGTGCCAGCAGTTTATCGGCAGGGGGCGCACGGGAAAAACTGTTTTTT; v_call: TRBV27; d_call: TRBD1; clone_size: NA; j_call: TRBJ1-4
cdr3_aa: CASSIGQPQHF; cdr3_nt: TGTGCCAGTAGTATTGGGCAGCCCCAGCATTTT; v_call: TRBV19; d_call: NA; clone_size: NA; j_call: TRBJ1-5
cdr3_aa: CASSPRWKGAGLAGVYNEQFF; cdr3_nt: TGTGCCAGCTCACCAAGATGGAAGGGAGCGGGACTAGCGGGGGTATACAATGAGCAGTTCTTC; v_call: TRBV18; d_call: TRBD2; clone_size: NA; j_call: TRBJ2-1
cdr3_aa: CASSYSTGRGGYTF; cdr3_nt: TGTGCCAGCAGTTACTCTACAGGAAGAGGTGGCTACACCTTC; v_call: TRBV6-2/TRBV6-3; d_call: NA; clone_size: NA; j_call: TRBJ1-2
cdr3_aa: CASSLTDSYGYTF; cdr3_nt: TGTGCCAGCAGCCTGACAGACAGTTATGGCTACACCTTC; v_call: TRBV28; d_call: NA; clone_size: NA; j_call: TRBJ1-2
cdr3_aa: CASSQDRGGSYEQYF; cdr3_nt: TGCGCCAGCAGCCAAGACAGGGGGGGCTCCTACGAGCAGTACTTC; v_call: TRBV4-1; d_call: NA; clone_size: once; j_call: TRBJ2-7
cdr3_aa: CASSYQGVETQYF; cdr3_nt: TGTGCCAGCAGTTATCAGGGGGTCGAGACCCAGTACTTC; v_call: TRBV6-5; d_call: TRBD1; clone_size: NA; j_call: TRBJ2-5
cdr3_aa: CASSPSGQANYGYTF; cdr3_nt: TGTGCCAGCAGTCCGTCGGGACAGGCTAACTATGGCTACACCTTC; v_call: TRBV28; d_call: TRBD1; clone_size: NA; j_call: TRBJ1-2
cdr3_aa: CASSISDSTEAFF; cdr3_nt: TGTGCCAGTAGTATCTCTGATAGCACTGAAGCTTTCTTT; v_call: TRBV19; d_call: NA; clone_size: NA; j_call: TRBJ1-1
cdr3_aa: CASSLHSGGFGNTIYF; cdr3_nt: TGTGCCAGCAGCCTTCACTCTGGGGGTTTCGGAAACACCATATATTTT; v_call: TRBV27; d_call: NA; clone_size: NA; j_call: TRBJ1-3
cdr3_aa: CASSTTVHATNEKLFF; cdr3_nt: TGTGCCAGCAGCACGACGGTCCATGCAACTAATGAAAAACTGTTTTTT; v_call: TRBV5-4; d_call: NA; clone_size: NA; j_call: TRBJ1-4
cdr3_aa: CASSPHPSGRANGTDTQYF; cdr3_nt: TGTGCCAGCAGCCCTCATCCTAGCGGGAGGGCCAATGGCACAGATACGCAGTATTTT; v_call: TRBV7-3; d_call: TRBD2; clone_size: few; j_call: TRBJ2-3